These 13 T cell receptor beta chains came from one sample sequenced in a study of Graves' ophthalmopathy and Graves' hyperthyroidism. Amplification of TCR beta CDR3 regions used RNA transcripts. After a first-round RT-PCR with HTBI primers, a second-round multiplex PCR was run. TCRdb re-derived calls from the multiplex PCR reads in MiXCR, one entry per CDR3 protein. The sample yields 400,000 to 500,000 distinct CDR3 sequences, about 21% seen once. The sequenced sample consisted of peripheral blood. The receptors derive from a woman aged 18-29 years with stable Graves' hyperthyroidism.

The rearrangement uses TRBV7-3 and TRBJ2-5, with D possibly matching TRBD2 (6 bases). Germline CDR1 reads SGHTA; CDR2 reads FQGTGA. Trimming pared 2 bases from V and 1 base from J, leaving 11 bases between. This CDR3 spans 15 amino acids. CDR3 nucleotide sequence: TGTGCCAGCAGCTTACGCCCGGGAGTCCAAGAGACCCAGTACTTC. Translation: CASSLRPGVQETQYF.

The V and J genes are TRBV20-1 and TRBJ1-6; a possible D gene is TRBD1 (6 bases). The germline gives CDR1 DFQATT, CDR2 SNEGSKA (reference sequence). The CDR3 runs to 14 residues. V lost 5 bases to trimming and J lost 10 bases, with 18 bases between them. The CDR3 protein is CSARRGGSESPLHF. Here the CDR3 DNA reads TGCAGTGCTCGACGAGGGGGATCGGAATCACCCCTCCACTTT.

The J gene is TRBJ2-1, the V gene TRBV28, with 12 bases aligning to TRBD2. J lost 8 bases, V lost 8 bases, and 13 bases had no gene match. There are 16 residues in the CDR3. Germline CDR1 and CDR2: MDHEN and SYDVKM. The CDR3 nucleotides are TGTGCCAGCGGGGCCTGGACTAGCGGGACGTACCATGAGCAGTTCTTC. Translated: CASGAWTSGTYHEQFF. The full variable domain, in which reference TRBV28 and TRBJ2-1 provide the parts outside the CDR3, is DVKVTQSSRYLVKRTGEKVFLECVQDMDHENMFWYRQDPGLGLRLIYFSYDVKMKEKGDIPEGYSVSREKKERFSLILESASTNQTSMYLCASGAWTSGTYHEQFFGPGTRLTVL.

This clonotype was recorded many times. The chain couples TRBV29-1 to TRBJ2-7; the match to TRBD2 covers 8 bases. Germline V gives CDR1 SQVTM, CDR2 ANQGSEA. The CDR3 consists of 14 residues. V gave up 3 bases and J gave up 5 bases; unmatched junction bases: 9. The CDR3 loop is CSVDITGGFHEQYF. The DNA of the CDR3 is TGCAGCGTTGATATAACGGGAGGGTTCCACGAGCAGTACTTC.

This clonotype has a count of ten or more. V gene TRBV12-3 or TRBV12-4 combines with J gene TRBJ2-2, with D possibly being TRBD1 or TRBD2 (5 bases each). The CDR3 runs 13 residues. V was cut by 10 bases and J by 2 bases, with 11 bases left in between. This CDR3 is CATRDGNTGELFF. The CDR3, as DNA: TGTGCCACCAGGGACGGTAACACCGGGGAGCTGTTTTTT.

This clonotype was seen repeatedly, ten times or more. The chain links TRBV7-2 to TRBJ2-5, with D uncertain. The V gene's germline CDR1 is SGHTA and CDR2 FQGNSA. CDR3 length equals 14 residues. The V and J ends lost 2 bases and 5 bases respectively, with 12 bases between them. The CDR3 is CASSLRFGGETQYF. The DNA of the CDR3 is TGTGCCAGCAGCTTACGTTTCGGTGGGGAGACCCAGTACTTC. Filled out from reference TRBV7-2 and TRBJ2-5, the complete variable domain reads GAGVSQSPSNKVTEKGKDVELRCDPISGHTALYWYRQSLGQGLEFLIYFQGNSAPDKSGLPSDRFSAERTGGSVSTLTIQRTQQEDSAVYLCASSLRFGGETQYFGPGTRLLVL.

The table lists this clonotype with many counts. The genes are TRBV2 and TRBJ1-3, with 7 bases that match TRBD1. After removal of 7 bases from V and 0 bases from J, the junction contained 9 bases not matched to a gene. This CDR3 region has 16 residues. Germline-derived CDR1 and CDR2 are SNHLY and FYNNEI. This CDR3 is CASKTGFGGSGNTIYF. The DNA of the CDR3 is TGTGCCAGCAAGACAGGGTTCGGGGGCTCTGGAAACACCATATATTTT.

Ten or more counts support this clonotype. The chain combines TRBV4-2 with TRBJ2-5; 9 nucleotides line up with TRBD1. This CDR3 is 17 amino acids long. V was clipped by 1 base and J by 2 bases; unmatched bases: 8. Germline V gene data show CDR1 as LGHNA and CDR2 as YNFKEQ. In DNA, the CDR3 is TGTGCCAGCAGCCAAGGGGGACAGGGTGTCGGGCAAGAGACCCAGTACTTC. This sequence encodes CASSQGGQGVGQETQYF.

This clonotype was observed at least ten times. The chain carries TRBV11-3 and TRBJ2-5; weak D call: TRBD2 (5 bases). CDR3 size: 13 residues. Germline V lookup: CDR1 SGHNT, CDR2 YENEEA. V lost 5 bases to trimming and J lost 3 bases, with 10 bases between them. The DNA for the CDR3 is TGTGCCAGCAGCCTACGGGGTGAAGAGACCCAGTACTTC. Encoded protein: CASSLRGEETQYF.

This clonotype was seen ten or more times. The chain couples TRBV10-3 to TRBJ1-5; no clear D gene. The CDR3 length is 15 residues. V gave up 11 bases and J gave up 3 bases, with 20 bases separating them. The germline V gene has CDR1 ENHRY and CDR2 SYGVKD. The DNA of the CDR3 is TGTGCCTCCTCTAGGAAGCCAGAGCACAATCAGCCCCAGCATTTT. This encodes CASSRKPEHNQPQHF.

This clonotype was picked up many times. The V and J genes are TRBV30 and TRBJ1-5, with D unclear. Germline loops: CDR1 GTSNPN, CDR2 SVGIG (reference sequence). V lost 2 bases to trimming and J lost 1 base, with 15 bases between them. The CDR3 covers 16 residues. Here the CDR3 reads CAWSRIRGYSNQPQHF. The CDR3 nucleotides read TGTGCCTGGAGTCGAATCCGAGGTTACAGCAATCAGCCCCAGCATTTT.

The chain joins TRBV20-1 to TRBJ1-5; D may be TRBD1 (6 bases). The germline CDR1 and CDR2 sequences are DFQATT and SNEGSKA (reference sequence). The CDR3 loop spans 14 amino acids. Trimming took off 6 bases at V and 0 bases at J, with 12 bases between the two ends. CDR3 residues: CSARDTHSNQPQHF. The CDR3 DNA reads TGCAGTGCAAGGGACACACATAGCAATCAGCCCCAGCATTTT.

This clonotype has a count of ten or more. This sequence joins TRBV10-3 and TRBJ2-2, with D possibly being TRBD1 or TRBD2 (5 bases each). Trimming removed 2 bases from V and 1 base from J, with 8 bases in between. Germline V gene sequence: CDR1 ENHRY, CDR2 SYGVKD. The CDR3 is 15 residues long. CDR3 nucleotides: TGTGCCATCAGTGAGACAGGACTGAACACCGGGGAGCTGTTTTTT. It translates to CAISETGLNTGELFF.